The rows below give T cell receptor beta chains drawn from one sample of a study of T-cell reconstitution after alpha-beta-depleted transplantation in children. Via MiXCR, TCRdb re-called the PCR reads, giving one row per CDR3 protein. Of hundreds of thousands of distinct CDR3 sequences in the sample, 9.5% to 15% were seen once. This specimen consisted of PBMCs from the stem cell graft donor, obtained from the stem cell graft. The receptors come from a human donor who donated a stem cell graft to a child with combined immunodeficiency. Both conserved end residues are part of each CDR3. The D gene is left open where the match is weak. Where a row states a size, it is once, few, many or the class of an expanded clone; other rows omit it.

j_gene: TRBJ2-7
abundance: many
v_gene: TRBV12-3/TRBV12-4
d_gene: TRBD1
CDR3nt: TGTGCCAGCAGTTTAGCCGGACAGGGGACCTACGAGCAGTACTTC
CDR3aa: CASSLAGQGTYEQYF

j_gene: TRBJ2-5
abundance: many
v_gene: TRBV6-2/TRBV6-3
d_gene: .
CDR3nt: TGTGCCAGCACCTCAGACAGGCTCATCGCCCAAGAGACCCAGTACTTC
CDR3aa: CASTSDRLIAQETQYF

j_gene: TRBJ2-5
abundance: many
v_gene: TRBV12-3/TRBV12-4
d_gene: TRBD1
CDR3nt: TGTGCCAGCAGTCTAGGACAGGGTGGGACGAAGACCCAGTACTTC
CDR3aa: CASSLGQGGTKTQYF

j_gene: TRBJ2-3
abundance: few
v_gene: TRBV20-1
d_gene: TRBD2
CDR3nt: TGCAGTGCTATTTTAGCGGGGAGCACAGATACGCAGTATTTT
CDR3aa: CSAILAGSTDTQYF

j_gene: TRBJ2-7
abundance: few
v_gene: TRBV7-2
d_gene: TRBD1
CDR3nt: TGTGCCAGCAGCATCCGGGACAGTCACTCCTACGAGCAGTACTTC
CDR3aa: CASSIRDSHSYEQYF

j_gene: TRBJ1-5
abundance: .
v_gene: TRBV15
d_gene: .
CDR3nt: TGTGCCACCAGCAGAGATTACCAACAGTTCAATCAGCCCCAGCATTTT
CDR3aa: CATSRDYQQFNQPQHF

j_gene: TRBJ2-3
abundance: .
v_gene: TRBV24-1
d_gene: TRBD2
CDR3nt: TGTGCCACCAGTTTCCCTGGGACTAGCGCAGATACGCAGTATTTT
CDR3aa: CATSFPGTSADTQYF

j_gene: TRBJ1-6
abundance: .
v_gene: TRBV6-6
d_gene: TRBD1
CDR3nt: TGTGCCAGCACCGGGACAGGACGGTCACCCCTCCACTTT
CDR3aa: CASTGTGRSPLHF

j_gene: TRBJ2-3
abundance: many
v_gene: TRBV20-1
d_gene: .
CDR3nt: TGCAGTGCTAAAGTCAGCAGAGGTGGCGCAGATACGCAGTATTTT
CDR3aa: CSAKVSRGGADTQYF

j_gene: TRBJ1-2
abundance: .
v_gene: TRBV7-9
d_gene: .
CDR3nt: TGTGCCAGCAGCTTAGGCATCATTAGGGACCGCCGAGATGGCTACACCTTC
CDR3aa: CASSLGIIRDRRDGYTF

j_gene: TRBJ2-1
abundance: many
v_gene: TRBV7-2
d_gene: TRBD2
CDR3nt: TGTGCCAGCAGCTTGATAGCGGGGGGGTTTGACAATGAGCAGTTCTTC
CDR3aa: CASSLIAGGFDNEQFF

j_gene: TRBJ1-3
abundance: .
v_gene: TRBV6-5
d_gene: .
CDR3nt: TGTGCCAGCAGTTACTCAGGAGGGGTGGGAAACACCATATATTTT
CDR3aa: CASSYSGGVGNTIYF

j_gene: TRBJ2-3
abundance: .
v_gene: TRBV12-3/TRBV12-4
d_gene: .
CDR3nt: TGTGCCAGCAACAGCAGGGGTACGCAGTATTTT
CDR3aa: CASNSRGTQYF

j_gene: TRBJ2-7
abundance: few
v_gene: TRBV12-5
d_gene: TRBD2
CDR3nt: TGTGCTAGTGGTTTGGGCTTCGGGAGGGCCTACGAGCAGTACTTC
CDR3aa: CASGLGFGRAYEQYF

j_gene: TRBJ2-5
abundance: few
v_gene: TRBV5-5
d_gene: TRBD1
CDR3nt: TGTGCCAGCAGTTATCCGGGACAGAGCCCACGGGGGACCCAGTACTTC
CDR3aa: CASSYPGQSPRGTQYF

j_gene: TRBJ2-2
abundance: many
v_gene: TRBV27
d_gene: .
CDR3nt: TGTGCCAGCAGTTTATCAGGGAACACCGGGGAGCTGTTTTTT
CDR3aa: CASSLSGNTGELFF

j_gene: TRBJ2-7
abundance: few
v_gene: TRBV7-9
d_gene: .
CDR3nt: TGTGCCAGCACCTCGTCTAGCGTCTACGAGCAGTACTTC
CDR3aa: CASTSSSVYEQYF

j_gene: TRBJ2-1
abundance: few
v_gene: TRBV20-1
d_gene: .
CDR3nt: TGCAGTGCCCGGACGGGGGCATCCTTCTACAATGAGCAGTTCTTC
CDR3aa: CSARTGASFYNEQFF

j_gene: TRBJ1-4
abundance: many
v_gene: TRBV5-1
d_gene: .
CDR3nt: TGCGCCAGCAGCTTTTCACGTGCAACTAATGAAAAACTGTTTTTT
CDR3aa: CASSFSRATNEKLFF

j_gene: TRBJ2-7
abundance: few
v_gene: TRBV4-1
d_gene: .
CDR3nt: TGCGCCAGCAGCCAAGTCGGGACCGCCTACGAGCAGTACTTC
CDR3aa: CASSQVGTAYEQYF

j_gene: TRBJ2-7
abundance: .
v_gene: TRBV4-3
d_gene: TRBD2
CDR3nt: TGCGCCAGCAGCCAAGGGGGCCGGGAGGGCTACGAGCAGTACTTC
CDR3aa: CASSQGGREGYEQYF

j_gene: TRBJ1-1
abundance: .
v_gene: TRBV7-8
d_gene: .
CDR3nt: TGTGCCAGCAGCTTAGAGTGGGCGGTGGGCAGTGAAGCTTTCTTT
CDR3aa: CASSLEWAVGSEAFF

j_gene: TRBJ2-7
abundance: .
v_gene: TRBV5-1
d_gene: TRBD2
CDR3nt: TGCGCCAGCAGCTTCGAGCGGGATCACGAGCAGTACTTC
CDR3aa: CASSFERDHEQYF

j_gene: TRBJ1-3
abundance: many
v_gene: TRBV29-1
d_gene: .
CDR3nt: TGCAGCGTTTATGGTTCCGAAAACACCATATATTTT
CDR3aa: CSVYGSENTIYF

j_gene: TRBJ2-7
abundance: .
v_gene: TRBV12-3/TRBV12-4
d_gene: TRBD2
CDR3nt: TGTGCCAGCAGTGGTTCGAATAGCGGGAGGTTAGGGCAGTACTTC
CDR3aa: CASSGSNSGRLGQYF

j_gene: TRBJ2-1
abundance: once
v_gene: TRBV15
d_gene: .
CDR3nt: TGTGCCACCAGCGTATTGACTAGTTCTCAGTTCGATGAGCAGTTCTTC
CDR3aa: CATSVLTSSQFDEQFF

j_gene: TRBJ2-1
abundance: .
v_gene: TRBV14
d_gene: TRBD2
CDR3nt: TGTGCCAGCAGCCAGCCTACCGGCCTAGGGACTACCGTCGATGAGCAGTTCTTC
CDR3aa: CASSQPTGLGTTVDEQFF

j_gene: TRBJ2-3
abundance: .
v_gene: TRBV7-2
d_gene: .
CDR3nt: TGTGCCAGCAGCCTCGCGGCCCTCGGCACAGATACGCAGTATTTT
CDR3aa: CASSLAALGTDTQYF

j_gene: TRBJ2-1
abundance: .
v_gene: TRBV6-5
d_gene: .
CDR3nt: TGTGCCAGCAGTTACACCCCATCCGTGCAGTTCTTC
CDR3aa: CASSYTPSVQFF

j_gene: TRBJ2-5
abundance: many
v_gene: TRBV19
d_gene: .
CDR3nt: TGTGCCAGTAGTAGCTTCCAAGAGACCCAGTACTTC
CDR3aa: CASSSFQETQYF

j_gene: TRBJ2-5
abundance: few
v_gene: TRBV9
d_gene: .
CDR3nt: TGTGCCAGCAGCAGGGAGGGAGGGGGCGGAGAGACCCAGTACTTC
CDR3aa: CASSREGGGGETQYF

j_gene: TRBJ2-1
abundance: .
v_gene: TRBV5-6
d_gene: .
CDR3nt: TGTGCCAGCAGCTTGCGCCGAGGGATTGAGCAGTTCTTC
CDR3aa: CASSLRRGIEQFF

j_gene: TRBJ1-4
abundance: few
v_gene: TRBV20-1
d_gene: .
CDR3nt: TGCAGTGCAAGAGCCCCCGAGCAGGGCGGAAAACTGTTTTTT
CDR3aa: CSARAPEQGGKLFF

j_gene: TRBJ1-1
abundance: few
v_gene: TRBV5-1
d_gene: .
CDR3nt: TGCGCCAGCAGCCCGGGGGCCTACGGACATATGAACACTGAAGCTTTCTTT
CDR3aa: CASSPGAYGHMNTEAFF

j_gene: TRBJ1-1
abundance: once
v_gene: TRBV12-3/TRBV12-4
d_gene: .
CDR3nt: TGTGCCACCGAAGCGGGAATGAACACTGAAGCTTTCTTT
CDR3aa: CATEAGMNTEAFF

j_gene: TRBJ1-2
abundance: .
v_gene: TRBV20-1
d_gene: TRBD1
CDR3nt: TGCAGTGCCTGGACAGGGGTTGGCTATGGCTACACCTTC
CDR3aa: CSAWTGVGYGYTF

j_gene: TRBJ2-1
abundance: many
v_gene: TRBV7-8
d_gene: TRBD1
CDR3nt: TGTGCCAGCCAACGGGACAGCGACTCCTACAATGAGCAGTTCTTC
CDR3aa: CASQRDSDSYNEQFF

j_gene: TRBJ2-3
abundance: few
v_gene: TRBV5-6
d_gene: TRBD2
CDR3nt: TGTGCCAGCAGCTCCCTTGCGGGAGCGTCCGGAACGCAGTATTTT
CDR3aa: CASSSLAGASGTQYF

j_gene: TRBJ1-2
abundance: few
v_gene: TRBV12-3/TRBV12-4
d_gene: .
CDR3nt: TGTGCCAGCAGCCTCACAGCCCGGCTTAGGGGCTACACCTTC
CDR3aa: CASSLTARLRGYTF